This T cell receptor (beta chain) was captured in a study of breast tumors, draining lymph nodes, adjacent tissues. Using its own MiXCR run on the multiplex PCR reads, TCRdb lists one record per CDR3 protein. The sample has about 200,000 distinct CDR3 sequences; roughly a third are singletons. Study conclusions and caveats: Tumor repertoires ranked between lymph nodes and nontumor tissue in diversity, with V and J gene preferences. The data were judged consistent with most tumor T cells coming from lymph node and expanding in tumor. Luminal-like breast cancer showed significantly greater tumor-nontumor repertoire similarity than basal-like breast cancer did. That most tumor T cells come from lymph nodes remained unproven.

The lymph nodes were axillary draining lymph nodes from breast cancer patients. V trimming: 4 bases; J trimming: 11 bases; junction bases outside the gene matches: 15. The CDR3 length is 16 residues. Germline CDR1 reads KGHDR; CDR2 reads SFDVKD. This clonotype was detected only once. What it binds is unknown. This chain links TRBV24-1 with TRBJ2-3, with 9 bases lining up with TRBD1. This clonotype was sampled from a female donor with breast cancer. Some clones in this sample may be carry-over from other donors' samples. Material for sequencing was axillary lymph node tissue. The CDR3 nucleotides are TGTGCCACCAGTGACTCTCCCGGGACAGGGAAGAATGAGCAGTATTTT. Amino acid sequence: CATSDSPGTGKNEQYF.